This is a list of T cell receptor beta chains from one sample in a study of Ad26.COV2.S vaccination and SARS-CoV-2 variants. Using immunoSEQ multiplex PCR, the repertoire was profiled, and TCRdb retains in-frame clones only, with some absent. This sample has around 370,000 clones, with roughly nine tenths found just once. The specimen comprised peripheral blood, sampled after recovery from COVID-19. The receptors originated from a human donor who had recovered from COVID-19. Each CDR3 is given with its conserved first and last residue. The order of the fields is clone size, D gene, V gene, J gene, CDR3 protein, CDR3 DNA. D genes are given only for firm matches. Rows may omit the clone size; those that give it use once, few, many or a size class.

abundance: .
d_gene: .
v_gene: TRBV10-1
j_gene: TRBJ1-1
CDR3aa: CASSESTGNTEAFF
CDR3nt: TGCGCCAGCAGTGAGTCGACAGGGAACACTGAAGCTTTCTTT

abundance: few
d_gene: .
v_gene: TRBV11-3
j_gene: TRBJ2-2
CDR3aa: CASSLGFGSGTGELFF
CDR3nt: TGTGCCAGCAGCTTAGGATTTGGGTCGGGCACCGGGGAGCTGTTTTTT

abundance: .
d_gene: .
v_gene: TRBV27
j_gene: TRBJ1-2
CDR3aa: CASSFGGGYGYTF
CDR3nt: TGTGCCAGCAGTTTTGGGGGGGGCTATGGCTACACCTTC

abundance: .
d_gene: .
v_gene: TRBV6-2/TRBV6-3
j_gene: TRBJ2-7
CDR3aa: CASTPQGGSYEQYF
CDR3nt: TGTGCCAGCACCCCGCAGGGTGGATCCTACGAGCAGTACTTC

abundance: .
d_gene: TRBD2
v_gene: TRBV9
j_gene: TRBJ2-6
CDR3aa: CASSVGSGGAGANVLTF
CDR3nt: TGTGCCAGCAGCGTAGGCAGCGGGGGGGCTGGGGCCAACGTCCTGACTTTC

abundance: .
d_gene: TRBD2
v_gene: TRBV6-4
j_gene: TRBJ2-2
CDR3aa: CASSPLAGLAGSGTGELFF
CDR3nt: TGTGCCAGCAGCCCTCTGGCAGGACTAGCGGGTTCGGGGACCGGGGAGCTGTTTTTT

abundance: .
d_gene: TRBD1
v_gene: TRBV10-3
j_gene: TRBJ2-7
CDR3aa: CAIRPGQGAYEQYF
CDR3nt: TGTGCCATCAGGCCGGGACAGGGGGCCTACGAGCAGTACTTC

abundance: .
d_gene: TRBD1
v_gene: TRBV23-1
j_gene: TRBJ1-5
CDR3aa: CASSQSVSGQERYSNQPQHF
CDR3nt: TGCGCCAGCAGTCAATCGGTCTCCGGACAGGAAAGATATAGCAATCAGCCCCAGCATTTT

abundance: .
d_gene: TRBD2
v_gene: TRBV11-3
j_gene: TRBJ2-1
CDR3aa: CASSQSVAGGVENNEQFF
CDR3nt: TGTGCCAGCAGCCAATCGGTAGCGGGGGGAGTTGAGAACAATGAGCAGTTCTTC

abundance: few
d_gene: .
v_gene: TRBV3-1/TRBV3-2
j_gene: TRBJ2-7
CDR3aa: CASSRGALYEQYF
CDR3nt: TGTGCCAGCAGCCGCGGGGCTCTCTACGAGCAGTACTTC

abundance: .
d_gene: .
v_gene: TRBV28
j_gene: TRBJ1-1
CDR3aa: CASSLDGAGEAFF
CDR3nt: TGTGCCAGCAGTTTAGACGGGGCAGGAGAAGCTTTCTTT

abundance: .
d_gene: .
v_gene: TRBV15
j_gene: TRBJ1-5
CDR3aa: CATSRVGGPLVNQPQHF
CDR3nt: TGTGCCACCAGCAGAGTTGGGGGTCCTTTGGTAAATCAGCCCCAGCATTTT

abundance: .
d_gene: .
v_gene: TRBV10-1
j_gene: TRBJ2-1
CDR3aa: CASSHGNNEQFF
CDR3nt: TGCGCCAGCTCTCACGGAAACAATGAGCAGTTCTTC

abundance: .
d_gene: TRBD1
v_gene: TRBV5-1
j_gene: TRBJ2-7
CDR3aa: CASSMGQGSREQYF
CDR3nt: TGCGCCAGCAGCATGGGACAGGGTTCTAGAGAGCAGTACTTC

abundance: .
d_gene: .
v_gene: TRBV27
j_gene: TRBJ1-5
CDR3aa: CASSLQVNQPQHF
CDR3nt: TGTGCCAGCAGTTTACAGGTCAATCAGCCCCAGCATTTT

abundance: .
d_gene: TRBD2
v_gene: TRBV4-2
j_gene: TRBJ2-7
CDR3aa: CASSLDSVLAGGAYEQYF
CDR3nt: TGTGCCAGCAGCCTCGACTCTGTTTTAGCGGGGGGCGCCTACGAGCAGTACTTC

abundance: once
d_gene: TRBD1
v_gene: TRBV25-1
j_gene: TRBJ1-1
CDR3aa: CASSDPGQGGTEAFF
CDR3nt: TGTGCCAGCAGTGACCCGGGACAGGGGGGGACTGAAGCTTTCTTT

abundance: .
d_gene: .
v_gene: TRBV6-5
j_gene: TRBJ1-5
CDR3aa: CASGAGNQPQHF
CDR3nt: TGTGCCAGCGGGGCGGGAAATCAGCCCCAGCATTTT

abundance: .
d_gene: .
v_gene: TRBV12-3/TRBV12-4
j_gene: TRBJ2-2
CDR3aa: CASSANTGELFF
CDR3nt: TGTGCCAGCAGTGCGAACACCGGGGAGCTGTTTTTT

abundance: many
d_gene: .
v_gene: TRBV9
j_gene: TRBJ1-4
CDR3aa: CASSVHSGDEKLFF
CDR3nt: TGTGCCAGCAGCGTACATTCAGGGGATGAAAAACTGTTTTTT

abundance: .
d_gene: .
v_gene: TRBV29-1
j_gene: TRBJ2-7
CDR3aa: CSVVTGGISEQYF
CDR3nt: TGCAGCGTTGTTACCGGGGGCATATCCGAGCAGTACTTC

abundance: .
d_gene: .
v_gene: TRBV10-2
j_gene: TRBJ1-2
CDR3aa: CASSGGVNYGYTF
CDR3nt: TGCGCCAGCAGTGGAGGGGTAAACTATGGCTACACCTTC

abundance: .
d_gene: TRBD1
v_gene: TRBV12-3/TRBV12-4
j_gene: TRBJ2-7
CDR3aa: CASSRDSAYEQYF
CDR3nt: TGTGCCAGCAGTAGGGACAGCGCCTACGAGCAGTACTTC

abundance: .
d_gene: .
v_gene: TRBV6-6
j_gene: TRBJ1-2
CDR3aa: CASSYPLSVSNGYTF
CDR3nt: TGTGCCAGCAGTTACCCCCTAAGTGTTTCGAATGGCTACACCTTC

abundance: .
d_gene: .
v_gene: TRBV6-6
j_gene: TRBJ2-7
CDR3aa: CASSYEGVQFSYEQYF
CDR3nt: TGTGCCAGCAGTTATGAGGGGGTGCAATTCTCCTACGAGCAGTACTTC

abundance: .
d_gene: .
v_gene: TRBV6-5
j_gene: TRBJ2-5
CDR3aa: CASSYIGTQYF
CDR3nt: TGTGCCAGCAGTTACATCGGGACCCAGTACTTC

abundance: .
d_gene: TRBD1
v_gene: TRBV19
j_gene: TRBJ1-6
CDR3aa: CASSMTGANSPLHF
CDR3nt: TGTGCCAGTAGTATGACAGGGGCTAATTCACCCCTCCACTTT

abundance: .
d_gene: .
v_gene: TRBV19
j_gene: TRBJ2-1
CDR3aa: CVSSRSSQSYNEQFF
CDR3nt: TGTGTTAGTTCCCGGTCGTCCCAATCCTACAATGAGCAGTTCTTC

abundance: .
d_gene: .
v_gene: TRBV7-6
j_gene: TRBJ2-1
CDR3aa: CASSLNPPQGGEQFF
CDR3nt: TGTGCCAGCAGCTTAAACCCCCCACAGGGTGGAGAGCAGTTCTTC

abundance: .
d_gene: .
v_gene: TRBV18
j_gene: TRBJ2-1
CDR3aa: CASSPRTLSYNEQFF
CDR3nt: TGTGCCAGCTCACCAAGGACGCTCTCCTACAATGAGCAGTTCTTC

abundance: .
d_gene: .
v_gene: TRBV5-4
j_gene: TRBJ2-7
CDR3aa: CASSFRGVYEQYF
CDR3nt: TGTGCCAGCAGCTTTAGAGGCGTTTACGAGCAGTACTTC

abundance: .
d_gene: TRBD1
v_gene: TRBV5-6
j_gene: TRBJ2-7
CDR3aa: CASSRTGGVLEYYEQYF
CDR3nt: TGTGCCAGCAGTCGGACAGGGGGAGTACTGGAGTACTACGAGCAGTACTTC

abundance: .
d_gene: .
v_gene: TRBV5-6
j_gene: TRBJ1-3
CDR3aa: CASSPLDSLSGNTIYF
CDR3nt: TGTGCCAGCAGCCCACTGGACAGCCTCTCTGGAAACACCATATATTTT

abundance: .
d_gene: .
v_gene: TRBV3-1/TRBV3-2
j_gene: TRBJ1-5
CDR3aa: CASSQQAKQPQHF
CDR3nt: TGTGCCAGCAGCCAACAGGCCAAGCAGCCCCAGCATTTT

abundance: .
d_gene: TRBD2
v_gene: TRBV3-1/TRBV3-2
j_gene: TRBJ2-5
CDR3aa: CASSQGLAGYSETQYF
CDR3nt: TGTGCCAGCAGCCAAGGACTAGCGGGCTACTCAGAGACCCAGTACTTC

abundance: .
d_gene: .
v_gene: TRBV7-8
j_gene: TRBJ2-2
CDR3aa: CASSLVGGANTGELFF
CDR3nt: TGTGCCAGCAGCTTAGTCGGGGGCGCGAACACCGGGGAGCTGTTTTTT

abundance: .
d_gene: .
v_gene: TRBV5-1
j_gene: TRBJ1-6
CDR3aa: CASTVNRANSPLHF
CDR3nt: TGCGCCAGCACGGTTAACAGGGCTAATTCACCCCTCCACTTT

abundance: .
d_gene: TRBD2
v_gene: TRBV5-1
j_gene: TRBJ2-3
CDR3aa: CASSSPAGGWTDTQYF
CDR3nt: TGCGCCAGCAGCTCCCCGGCGGGGGGCTGGACAGATACGCAGTATTTT

abundance: .
d_gene: TRBD1
v_gene: TRBV11-3
j_gene: TRBJ2-5
CDR3aa: CASSKGQGGGETQYF
CDR3nt: TGTGCCAGCAGCAAAGGACAGGGCGGCGGAGAGACCCAGTACTTC

abundance: .
d_gene: .
v_gene: TRBV2
j_gene: TRBJ2-5
CDR3aa: CASRYGGQETQYF
CDR3nt: TGTGCCAGCAGGTACGGAGGGCAAGAGACCCAGTACTTC

abundance: .
d_gene: .
v_gene: TRBV7-9
j_gene: TRBJ2-3
CDR3aa: CASSLVQDTQYF
CDR3nt: TGTGCCAGCAGCTTAGTGCAAGATACGCAGTATTTT

abundance: .
d_gene: TRBD1
v_gene: TRBV29-1
j_gene: TRBJ2-4
CDR3aa: CSVEDTGQKNIQYF
CDR3nt: TGCAGCGTTGAAGACACGGGACAGAAAAACATTCAGTACTTC

abundance: .
d_gene: .
v_gene: TRBV10-1
j_gene: TRBJ2-1
CDR3aa: CASSSGSGLYNEQFF
CDR3nt: TGCGCCAGCAGCAGCGGATCTGGGCTTTACAATGAGCAGTTCTTC

abundance: .
d_gene: .
v_gene: TRBV5-6
j_gene: TRBJ1-2
CDR3aa: CASSLTANYGYTF
CDR3nt: TGTGCCAGCAGCTTGACGGCGAACTATGGCTACACCTTC

abundance: .
d_gene: .
v_gene: TRBV5-4
j_gene: TRBJ1-3
CDR3aa: CASSLEGGNTIYF
CDR3nt: TGTGCCAGCAGCTTGGAAGGTGGAAACACCATATATTTT

abundance: .
d_gene: .
v_gene: TRBV6-1
j_gene: TRBJ1-5
CDR3aa: CASSEVGVARQPQHF
CDR3nt: TGTGCCAGCAGTGAAGTCGGAGTAGCGAGGCAGCCCCAGCATTTT

abundance: .
d_gene: TRBD2
v_gene: TRBV11-2
j_gene: TRBJ2-7
CDR3aa: CASSSSGGAVYEQYF
CDR3nt: TGTGCCAGCAGCTCTAGCGGGGGGGCAGTCTACGAGCAGTACTTC

abundance: .
d_gene: TRBD2
v_gene: TRBV2
j_gene: TRBJ2-1
CDR3aa: CASSESRGGDNEQFF
CDR3nt: TGTGCCAGCAGTGAATCGCGGGGGGGGGACAATGAGCAGTTCTTC

abundance: .
d_gene: .
v_gene: TRBV9
j_gene: TRBJ1-1
CDR3aa: CASSKGGGSTNTEAFF
CDR3nt: TGTGCCAGCAGCAAAGGTGGGGGGTCTACGAACACTGAAGCTTTCTTT

abundance: .
d_gene: .
v_gene: TRBV7-2
j_gene: TRBJ1-2
CDR3aa: CASSFAGMDGYTF
CDR3nt: TGTGCCAGCAGCTTCGCCGGGATGGATGGCTACACCTTC

abundance: .
d_gene: .
v_gene: TRBV5-1
j_gene: TRBJ1-2
CDR3aa: CASSLGTTANYGYTF
CDR3nt: TGCGCCAGCAGCTTAGGGACAACAGCTAACTATGGCTACACCTTC

abundance: .
d_gene: TRBD2
v_gene: TRBV2
j_gene: TRBJ2-3
CDR3aa: CASSATSVMGVDTQYF
CDR3nt: TGTGCCAGCAGTGCGACTAGCGTCATGGGTGTAGATACGCAGTATTTT

abundance: .
d_gene: TRBD1
v_gene: TRBV19
j_gene: TRBJ1-6
CDR3aa: CASSTPTGGGSPLHF
CDR3nt: TGTGCCAGTAGTACTCCGACAGGGGGGGGTTCACCCCTCCACTTT